What follows are 20 T cell receptor beta chains derived from one specimen sequenced in a study of Ad26.COV2.S vaccination and SARS-CoV-2 variants. Treatment here: around 19 received Ad26.COV2.S at low or high dose, single or two shots; about five received placebo; per-sample allocation not given. The investigators took samples on day 63 after the first vaccine or placebo injection. Repertoires were generated with immunoSEQ multiplex PCR, while TCRdb's copy carries only in-frame clones and drops some. The table includes about 350,000 clones, roughly 85% detected once. Sample: peripheral blood, taken in a trial of Ad26.COV2.S vaccine versus placebo. These receptors were obtained from a person between 18 and 59 years old who received the Ad26.COV2.S COVID-19 vaccine or a placebo.

The V and J genes are TRBV20-1 and TRBJ2-3; D is possibly TRBD1 or TRBD2 (6 bases each). Germline V gives CDR1 DFQATT, CDR2 SNEGSKA (reference sequence). CDR3 length: 15 residues. Deletions cut 6 bases from V and 5 bases from J, with 21 bases between. DNA of the CDR3: TGCAGTGCAAGTGGGGGGCCCTCGCGGGTAGATACGCAGTATTTT. Protein: CSASGGPSRVDTQYF.

The genes are TRBV4-3 and TRBJ1-2, with D tentatively TRBD1 (6 bases). The germline V and J ends were trimmed by 0 bases and 5 bases, with 13 bases remaining between them. Germline lookup yields CDR1 LGHNA and CDR2 YSLEER. This CDR3 is 15 amino acids long. The CDR3, as DNA: TGCGCCAGCAGCCAAGAAAAGGACAGTGCATATGGCTACACCTTC. Its translation: CASSQEKDSAYGYTF.

This rearrangement joins TRBV28 to TRBJ2-7, with D possibly being TRBD1 or TRBD2 (5 bases each). CDR3 size: 15 residues. V was trimmed by 5 bases and J by 3 bases, leaving 17 bases between them. Germline values: CDR1 MDHEN, CDR2 SYDVKM. The CDR3 here is CASSPPGTVNYEQYF. The CDR3 coding sequence is TGTGCCAGCAGTCCACCCGGGACGGTGAACTACGAGCAGTACTTC.

The chain couples TRBV5-1 to TRBJ2-3; 9 positions agree with TRBD2. The CDR3 length is 14 residues. Germline V gene lookup returns CDR1 SGHRS and CDR2 YFSETQ. V shed 0 bases and J 4 bases; nucleotides not matched to a gene: 0. The CDR3 loop is CASSLGLAADTQYF. CDR3 sequence (DNA): TGCGCCAGCAGCTTGGGACTAGCGGCAGATACGCAGTATTTT.

V and J are TRBV27 and TRBJ2-1; TRBD2 agrees at 10 bases. CDR1 is MNHEY, CDR2 SMNVEV, per germline (reference sequence). The CDR3 covers 16 residues. Trimming removed 7 bases from V and 3 bases from J; junction bases left unmatched: 9. The CDR3 loop is CASTSSSGGRYNEQFF. CDR3 in DNA: TGTGCCAGCACCTCCTCTAGCGGGGGACGCTACAATGAGCAGTTCTTC.

This clone was seen only a few times. The rearrangement joins TRBV5-1 to TRBJ2-5; TRBD1 might be the D (6 bases). Germline CDR1 and CDR2: SGHRS and YFSETQ. The V end was cut by 0 bases, the J end by 1 base, with 22 bases between. CDR3 size: 19 residues. In DNA, the CDR3 is TGCGCCAGCAGCTTGGCTCCTGCCCCCTCCGCAGGGGCCCAAGAGACCCAGTACTTC. Translated: CASSLAPAPSAGAQETQYF.

CDR3 in amino acids: CAHRTSGSYNEQFF. As DNA, the CDR3 is TGTGCCCACCGGACTAGCGGGTCCTACAATGAGCAGTTCTTC. The chain combines TRBV30 with TRBJ2-1; 11 bases are a match to TRBD2. V was clipped by 8 bases and J by 1 base; unmatched bases: 4. Looked up from germline, CDR1 is GTSNPN and CDR2 is SVGIG (reference sequence). This CDR3 spans 14 amino acids.

For the CDR3, the DNA is TGTGCCTGGAGTGTACGGGAAGGGACCCAGTACTTC. The encoded protein is CAWSVREGTQYF. The chain joins TRBV30 to TRBJ2-5; weak D call: TRBD2 (5 bases). The CDR3 extends over 12 amino acids. The germline CDR1 and CDR2 sequences are GTSNPN and SVGIG (reference sequence). The germline V and J ends were trimmed by 0 bases and 7 bases, with 9 bases remaining between them.

V and J are TRBV6-6 and TRBJ2-3, with D possibly matching TRBD2 (6 bases). Germline-derived CDR1 and CDR2 are MNHNY and SVGAGI (reference sequence). The CDR3 spans 15 residues. V shed 6 bases and J shed 6 bases, with 19 bases lying between them. CDR3 region: CASRGAAGPRDTQYF. The CDR3 nucleotides are TGTGCCAGCAGAGGGGCTGCGGGGCCCAGGGATACGCAGTATTTT.

This CDR3 is CASSELGGGDYEQYF. DNA of the CDR3: TGTGCCAGCAGTGAATTGGGCGGGGGGGACTACGAGCAGTACTTC. The chain uses TRBV6-1 and TRBJ2-7; 9 nucleotides match TRBD2. There are 15 residues in the CDR3. Germline values: CDR1 MNHNS, CDR2 SASEGT. The junction had 5 bases not matched to a gene; V was cut back by 2 bases and J by 3 bases.

The genes are TRBV28 and TRBJ2-7; D not certain. Deletions cut 6 bases from V and 4 bases from J, with 16 bases between. Germline lookup yields CDR1 MDHEN and CDR2 SYDVKM. The CDR3 consists of 14 residues. The DNA of the CDR3 is TGTGCCAGCAGCCCCCAACTAATGGGGTACGAGCAGTACTTC. Translated: CASSPQLMGYEQYF.

The chain joins TRBV6-1 to TRBJ1-1; unclear D gene. Trimming stripped 1 base from V and 0 bases from J, with 12 bases between. The CDR3 length is 16 residues. Germline V gene data show CDR1 as MNHNS and CDR2 as SASEGT. CDR3 amino acids: CASSEGQHLMNTEAFF. The DNA for the CDR3 is TGTGCCAGCAGTGAAGGGCAGCACCTCATGAACACTGAAGCTTTCTTT.

The CDR3, as DNA: TGTGCCAGTAGGGGCAGGGGGCTTGAGACCCAGTACTTC. This codes for CASRGRGLETQYF. This rearrangement joins TRBV19 to TRBJ2-5; 8 bases align to TRBD1. Germline assignment: CDR1 LNHDA and CDR2 SQIVND (reference sequence). J lost 5 bases, V lost 6 bases, and 5 bases had no gene match. CDR3 length equals 13 residues.

The gene calls are TRBV21-1 and TRBJ2-3; TRBD2, the table's D call, was not compared with the DNA. TRBV21-1 is noted as a pseudogene. CDR3 length: 16 amino acids. For the CDR3, the DNA is TGTGCCAGCAGCCCCCGCGGCGGGGGGCCGGGAGATACGCAGTATTTT. It translates to CASSPRGGGPGDTQYF.

The chain employs TRBV5-1 and TRBJ1-6, with TRBD1 as a possible D gene (6 bases). The CDR3 runs 15 residues. Trimming removed 4 bases from V and 7 bases from J, with 15 bases in between. CDR1 SGHRS and CDR2 YFSETQ come from the germline V gene. CDR3 sequence reads: CASSRIQGRNSPLHF. The CDR3 nucleotides read TGCGCCAGCAGCAGGATACAGGGAAGAAATTCACCCCTCCACTTT.

The J gene is TRBJ2-5, the V gene TRBV4-1; 10 nucleotides line up with TRBD2. J lost 1 base, V lost 0 bases, and 5 bases had no gene match. From germline, CDR1 is MGHRA and CDR2 YSYEKL. CDR3 size: 17 residues. The CDR3 DNA reads TGCGCCAGCAGCCAAGATAGGAGCGGGGGGGCCCAAGAGACCCAGTACTTC. It translates to CASSQDRSGGAQETQYF.

The chain is built from TRBV7-6 and TRBJ2-6; the D gene is possibly TRBD1 (5 bases). Trimming shortened V by 0 bases and J by 0 bases, and 12 bases separated the two germline ends. The CDR3 loop spans 18 amino acids. Germline CDR1 reads SGHVS; CDR2 reads FNYEAQ. The CDR3 DNA reads TGTGCCAGCAGCTTAGCAGGGGCTTCCCTCTCTGGGGCCAACGTCCTGACTTTC. Protein product: CASSLAGASLSGANVLTF.

This sequence joins TRBV6-2 or TRBV6-3 and TRBJ1-1; unclear D gene. The germline CDR1 and CDR2 sequences are MNHEY and SVGEGT. V was trimmed by 2 bases and J by 0 bases, leaving 19 bases between them. CDR3 length: 18 residues. The CDR3 loop is CASSYGGFEAIMNTEAFF. Written as DNA, the CDR3 is TGTGCCAGCAGTTACGGTGGATTCGAGGCCATAATGAACACTGAAGCTTTCTTT.

This rearrangement joins TRBV2 to TRBJ2-5; the D gene could be TRBD1 or TRBD2 (5 bases each). This CDR3 has 13 residues. The V end was cut by 11 bases, the J end by 2 bases, with 15 bases between. CDR1 is SNHLY, CDR2 FYNNEI, per germline. CDR3 residues: CAATGALQETQYF. As DNA, the CDR3 is TGTGCCGCTACCGGGGCCCTACAAGAGACCCAGTACTTC.

V is TRBV6-6 and J is TRBJ2-7; possibly TRBD2 for D (7 bases). The CDR3 contains 14 residues. Trimming took off 2 bases at V and 2 bases at J, with 10 bases between the two ends. CDR1 MNHNY and CDR2 SVGAGI come from the germline V gene (reference sequence). This CDR3 is CASSYGGAAYEQYF. The CDR3 nucleotides are TGTGCCAGCAGTTACGGGGGGGCCGCCTACGAGCAGTACTTC.